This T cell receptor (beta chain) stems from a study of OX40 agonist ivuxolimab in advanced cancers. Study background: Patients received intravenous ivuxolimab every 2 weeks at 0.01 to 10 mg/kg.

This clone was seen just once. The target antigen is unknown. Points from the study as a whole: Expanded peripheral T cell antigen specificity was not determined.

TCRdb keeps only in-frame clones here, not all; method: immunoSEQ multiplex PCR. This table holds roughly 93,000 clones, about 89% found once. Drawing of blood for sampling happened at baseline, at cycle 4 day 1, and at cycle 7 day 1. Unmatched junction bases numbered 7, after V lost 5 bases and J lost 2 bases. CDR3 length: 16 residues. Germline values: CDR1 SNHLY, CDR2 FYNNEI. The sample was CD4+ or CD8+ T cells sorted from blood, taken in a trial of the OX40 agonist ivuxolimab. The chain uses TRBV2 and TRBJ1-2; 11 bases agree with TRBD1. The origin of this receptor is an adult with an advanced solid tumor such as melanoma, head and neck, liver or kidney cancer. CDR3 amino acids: CASSWDRGSGNYGYTF. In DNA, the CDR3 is TGTGCCAGCAGTTGGGACAGGGGGTCTGGGAACTATGGCTACACCTTC.